One T cell receptor (beta chain) is described in this entry. These data originate in a study of shared clonotypes between healthy human individuals. Using immunoSEQ multiplex PCR, the repertoire was profiled, and TCRdb retains in-frame clones only, with some absent. Of around 200,000 clones in the sample, just under 95% are singletons; the top ten hold 0.067%. There are 14 residues in the CDR3. CDR1 and CDR2 from the germline V gene are ENHRY and SYGVKD. V gave up 0 bases and J gave up 9 bases; unmatched junction bases: 3. The chain carries TRBV10-3 and TRBJ2-3; TRBD1 matches at 10 bases. Sequences were obtained from naive CD4+ T cells sorted from blood. Regarding subset: CD45RA+ positively selected. This receptor was identified in a woman aged 25 to 45 in good health. This CDR3 reads CAISESPGQGTQYF. CDR3 sequence (DNA): TGTGCCATCAGTGAGTCGCCGGGACAGGGGACGCAGTATTTT.